The next 20 T cell receptor beta chains were all read from a single sample in a study of low-dose radiotherapy and immunotherapy resistance in tumors (dated by TCRdb to between 2020 and 2023). Sequenced using an Illumina HiSeq 2500. Superscript III and a set of TRAV- and TRBV-specific primers were used to synthesize first-strand cDNA, so that both TCRalpha and TCRbeta chains were covered. TCRs were amplified for around 20 PCR cycles with Phusion, using a constant-region primer paired with the adapter attached to the V primers. The public reads were run again by TCRdb, first through fastp at Q25 and then through MiXCR, and only productive beta chains were kept. Identical CDR3 protein sequences are pooled into one entry, listed with their most common genes and DNA. The sample includes tens of thousands of distinct CDR3 sequences, with 20% to 25% observed a single time. The ten largest clones represent 9.5% to 15% of the sample.

Reading the label with the study, this specimen's time point is: after trial treatment. The sample's treatment or condition, from its label and the paper: LDRT plus nivolumab, ipilimumab, low-dose cyclophosphamide and aspirin (RACIN trial). The sequencing used PBMCs, collected after low-dose radiotherapy plus immunotherapy. The receptors shown here come from a female donor with ovarian cancer.

There are many counts of this clonotype. V gene TRBV20-1 combines with J gene TRBJ2-1; D is possibly TRBD2 (6 bases). Trimming took 2 bases from V and 12 from J, leaving 11 bases between them. The length of the CDR3 is 11 residues. Germline V gene lookup returns CDR1 DFQATT and CDR2 SNEGSKA (reference sequence). CDR3 nucleotide sequence: TGCAGTGCTAGAACTAGCTCAGTGCAGTTCTTC. This gives the protein CSARTSSVQFF.

This clonotype was seen repeatedly, ten times or more. The DNA of the CDR3 is TGTGCCAGCAGCTTGGGACTCCGAACCACAGATACGCAGTATTTT. Protein: CASSLGLRTTDTQYF. The chain links TRBV5-4 to TRBJ2-3; D is uncertain. The germline V gene encodes CDR1 SGHNT and CDR2 YYREEE (reference sequence). The CDR3 runs 15 residues. Trimming cost V 0 bases and J 2 bases, with 10 bases left between them.

This clonotype was detected many times. The V and J genes are TRBV28 and TRBJ1-6, with D unresolved. This CDR3 contains 15 residues. Trimming shortened V by 3 bases and J by 10 bases, and 16 bases separated the two germline ends. CDR1 is MDHEN and CDR2 is SYDVKM in the germline V gene. The CDR3 coding sequence is TGTGCCAGCAGTTTGGGGTATTCGGGTGGCTCACCCCTCCACTTT. This sequence encodes CASSLGYSGGSPLHF.

The table lists this clonotype with a few counts. J is TRBJ2-7 and V is TRBV29-1, with 10 nucleotides matching TRBD1. In germline, CDR1 is SQVTM, CDR2 ANQGSEA. The ends lost 7 bases at V and 4 bases at J; junction bases unmatched: 7. There are 13 residues in the CDR3. This CDR3 is CSALTGGGYEQYF. DNA for the CDR3: TGCAGCGCCCTGACAGGGGGCGGGTACGAGCAGTACTTC.

The genes are TRBV20-1 and TRBJ1-1; D may be TRBD1 (5 bases). The V gene lost 5 bases and the J gene lost 0 bases, with 10 bases spanning the gap. The CDR3 sequence is 13 residues long. CDR1 and CDR2 from the germline V gene are DFQATT and SNEGSKA (reference sequence). Here the CDR3 DNA reads TGCAGTGCTCAGATACAGGTGAACACTGAAGCTTTCTTT. The encoded protein is CSAQIQVNTEAFF.

This clonotype was detected many times. The chain carries TRBV4-2 and TRBJ2-7; 8 positions agree with TRBD2. The CDR3 is made up of 17 amino acids. Germline CDR1 reads LGHNA; CDR2 reads YNFKEQ. The V and J ends lost 4 bases and 6 bases, in that order; junction bases with no gene match: 17. For the CDR3, the DNA is TGTGCCAGCAGCCTCATCGCAAGACAGAGCGGGAGCGGCGAGCAGTACTTC. This codes for CASSLIARQSGSGEQYF.

The J gene is TRBJ2-1, the V gene TRBV7-9; D gene uncertain. CDR1 is SEHNR, CDR2 FQNEAQ, per germline (reference sequence). The V end lost 0 bases, the J end lost 8 bases, and 8 bases lay between the germline ends. The CDR3 is made up of 13 amino acids. CDR3 in amino acids: CASSLASGDEQFF. In nucleotides, the CDR3 is TGTGCCAGCAGCTTAGCGTCCGGCGATGAGCAGTTCTTC.

This clonotype was detected a few times. This chain uses TRBV7-6 with TRBJ2-5; 7 nucleotides line up with TRBD2. The CDR3 runs 16 residues. CDR1 and CDR2 (germline): SGHVS, FNYEAQ. V trimming: 0 bases; J trimming: 2 bases; junction bases outside the gene matches: 6. The CDR3 loop reads CASSLARASGQETQYF. The DNA of the CDR3 is TGTGCCAGCAGCTTAGCGCGTGCTAGCGGTCAAGAGACCCAGTACTTC.

This clonotype was counted at least ten times. The chain carries TRBV29-1 and TRBJ2-3, with TRBD2 matching 12 bases. Germline V gene lookup returns CDR1 SQVTM and CDR2 ANQGSEA. CDR3 size: 17 residues. The V segment lost 4 bases and the J segment 1 base; nucleotides outside the gene matches: 9. Here the CDR3 DNA reads TGCAGCGTTGCCGCCGGCCTAGCGGGAGGGGGCACAGATACGCAGTATTTT. Translating it yields CSVAAGLAGGGTDTQYF.

This sequence joins TRBV7-9 and TRBJ2-2; TRBD1 is a possible D gene (6 bases). The CDR3 runs to 13 residues. V was pared by 6 bases and J by 6 bases, with 11 bases between. Germline assignment: CDR1 SEHNR and CDR2 FQNEAQ (reference sequence). The CDR3 DNA follows: TGTGCCAGCAGGCCAGGGGTTCCCGGGGAGCTGTTTTTT. It codes for CASRPGVPGELFF.

The chain has TRBV29-1 and TRBJ2-3; 14 positions agree with TRBD2. The trim removed 3 bases at V and 4 bases at J, leaving 6 bases unmatched. The CDR3 runs to 16 residues. Germline CDR1 is SQVTM and CDR2 is ANQGSEA. The CDR3 nucleotides read TGCAGCGTTGATGCGACTAGCGGGGGGGATGCAGATACGCAGTATTTT. Encoded protein: CSVDATSGGDADTQYF.

This clonotype was counted many times. This chain links TRBV7-2 with TRBJ2-5; 10 nucleotides line up with TRBD2. Germline values: CDR1 SGHTA, CDR2 FQGNSA. The J segment lost 5 bases and the V segment lost 1 base, leaving 4 bases of the junction unmatched. The CDR3 consists of 15 residues. The CDR3, as DNA: TGTGCCAGCAGCTTAGAGGGACTAGCGATCGAGACCCAGTACTTC. Its translation is CASSLEGLAIETQYF.

The rearrangement links TRBV6-2 or TRBV6-3 to TRBJ2-1; no definite D call. V lost 2 bases and J 7 bases, leaving 9 bases between the germline ends. The CDR3 spans 13 residues. Germline V gene sequence: CDR1 MNHEY, CDR2 SVGEGT. As DNA, the CDR3 is TGTGCCAGCAGTTACCTAGGTCTGAATGAGCAGTTCTTC. Translating it yields CASSYLGLNEQFF.

This clonotype was observed many times. The chain uses TRBV12-3 or TRBV12-4 and TRBJ2-1, with a weak D call TRBD2 (6 bases). The CDR3 runs to 13 residues. Trimming stripped 5 bases from V and 5 bases from J, with 10 bases between. In nucleotides, the CDR3 is TGTGCCAGCAGTGGGACTTTCCACAATGAGCAGTTCTTC. This gives the protein CASSGTFHNEQFF.

This clonotype occurred many times. The J gene is TRBJ2-6, the V gene TRBV30, with TRBD2 matching over 7 bases. This CDR3 region has 15 residues. With 0 bases clipped from V and 2 bases from J, the junction kept 1 base outside the gene matches. Germline CDR1 reads GTSNPN; CDR2 reads SVGIG (reference sequence). The CDR3 region has the DNA TGTGCCTGGAGTGTGGGAGGGGCTGGGGCCAACGTCCTGACTTTC. Its protein is CAWSVGGAGANVLTF.

Details on this clonotype: The junction departs from the called germline gene at one end, perhaps through a read error. The rearrangement joins TRBV7-9 to TRBJ1-3; TRBD1 agrees at 7 bases. This CDR3 has 17 residues. In germline, CDR1 is SEHNR, CDR2 FQNEAQ (reference sequence). The CDR3 spells CASCLDFPGGAGNTIYF. Written as DNA, the CDR3 is TGTGCCAGCTGCTTAGATTTTCCAGGGGGAGCCGGAAACACCATATATTTT.

This clonotype has ten or more counts. The rearrangement uses TRBV7-9 and TRBJ1-1, with unresolved D. The V gene's germline CDR1 is SEHNR and CDR2 FQNEAQ (reference sequence). CDR3 length equals 13 residues. V dropped 5 bases and J dropped 1 base, with 8 bases sitting between them. The CDR3 coding sequence is TGTGCCAGCAGCCCTACAAGGAACACTGAAGCTTTCTTT. Amino acids: CASSPTRNTEAFF.

This clonotype has at least ten counts. This sequence joins TRBV7-2 and TRBJ1-5, with D unclear. V was clipped by 1 base and J by 3 bases, with 7 bases between them. Per the germline V gene, CDR1 is SGHTA and CDR2 is FQGNSA. This CDR3 spans 14 amino acids. The CDR3 sequence: CASSLGRHNQPQHF. The CDR3 nucleotides read TGTGCCAGCAGCTTAGGCAGGCACAATCAGCCCCAGCATTTT.

This clonotype was recorded at least ten times. The chain recombines TRBV6-2 or TRBV6-3 with TRBJ2-2, with 9 bases matching TRBD1. This CDR3 spans 15 amino acids. V lost 5 bases and J lost 1; bases outside the gene matches: 2. Germline V CDR1 and CDR2: MNHEY, SVGEGT. The CDR3 bases are TGTGCCAGCAGTGCGGGACAGGGGAACACCGGGGAGCTGTTTTTT. This translates into CASSAGQGNTGELFF.

In its sample, this clonotype was seen many times. The J gene is TRBJ2-7, the V gene TRBV19; perhaps TRBD1 as D (6 bases). The CDR3 totals 13 residues. Germline V gene data show CDR1 as LNHDA and CDR2 as SQIVND (reference sequence). V was shortened by 6 bases and J by 6 bases, with 15 bases between the two germline ends. This chain's CDR3 is CASSTSGAGEQYF. CDR3 nucleotides: TGTGCCAGTAGCACGTCAGGGGCAGGCGAGCAGTACTTC.